The entry below gives a single TCR beta chain sequence along with its context. The data derive from a study of tumor-infiltrating lymphocytes in localized non-small cell lung cancer. CDR3 size: 15 residues. Unmatched junction bases numbered 6, after V lost 4 bases and J lost 7 bases. In germline, CDR1 is SGHNT, CDR2 YENEEA. This table comes from immunoSEQ multiplex PCR, and its TCRdb copy is limited to in-frame clones, with some not included. In the table there are under 10,000 clones, 60% to 80% of which are singletons. The specimen was uninvolved lung tissue not adjacent to the tumor. V gene TRBV11-3 combines with J gene TRBJ2-1, with 11 bases fitting TRBD1. The receptor's source is a human donor with non-small cell lung cancer. CDR3 sequence: CASSSGTGGNNEQFF. CDR3 sequence (DNA): TGTGCCAGCAGCTCCGGGACAGGGGGAAATAATGAGCAGTTCTTC.